Below, 5 T cell receptor beta chains from the same sample are listed, as sequenced in a study of shared clonotypes between healthy human individuals. Assay used: immunoSEQ multiplex PCR; TCRdb lists only in-frame clones, some missing. The table lists 1.5 million to 1.9 million clones, 95% to 99% of them singletons. The sequenced material came from naive CD4+ T cells sorted from blood. Subset indicated: CD45RA+ positively selected. The receptor source for this set is a man aged 25-40 years in good health.

The chain carries TRBV19 and TRBJ1-5; possible D gene TRBD1, 6 bases. The CDR3 runs 14 residues. Germline-derived CDR1 and CDR2 are LNHDA and SQIVND (reference sequence). Trimming removed 4 bases at V and 4 bases at J, with 11 bases between. CDR3 DNA sequence: TGTGCCAGTAGTAAGACAGGCTTTAATCAGCCCCAGCATTTT. It yields the protein CASSKTGFNQPQHF.

The chain couples TRBV4-3 to TRBJ1-2; 11 bases align to TRBD1. The germline V gene encodes CDR1 LGHNA and CDR2 YSLEER. CDR3 length equals 15 residues. Trimming cost V 0 bases and J 8 bases; bases outside gene matches: 5. CDR3 loop: CASSQDLWTGGGYTF. The CDR3 DNA follows: TGCGCCAGCAGCCAAGATTTGTGGACAGGGGGCGGCTACACCTTC.

The J gene is TRBJ2-5, the V gene TRBV7-7, with D tentatively TRBD1 (5 bases). Germline V gene lookup returns CDR1 SSHAT and CDR2 FNYEAQ (reference sequence). V dropped 3 bases and J dropped 4 bases, with 15 bases sitting between them. The CDR3 runs 15 residues. The CDR3 region is CASSFKAGWGETQYF. The CDR3, as DNA: TGTGCCAGCAGCTTTAAGGCAGGGTGGGGAGAGACCCAGTACTTC.

The sample holds one count of this clone. The V gene is TRBV2, the J gene TRBJ1-1, with a weak D call TRBD1 (6 bases). Trimming took off 8 bases at V and 6 bases at J, with 13 bases between the two ends. Germline V CDR1 and CDR2: SNHLY, FYNNEI. The CDR3 runs to 12 residues. The CDR3 DNA follows: TGTGCCAGCTATAGTGGGGGCCCTGAAGCTTTCTTT. It codes for CASYSGGPEAFF.

The genes are TRBV2 and TRBJ2-7; tentative D call: TRBD1 (5 bases). CDR3 length: 14 amino acids. The V gene lost 2 bases and the J gene lost 2 bases, with 10 bases spanning the gap. Looked up from germline, CDR1 is SNHLY and CDR2 is FYNNEI. CDR3 DNA: TGTGCCAGCAGTGAACAGGGTTCTCCCTACGAGCAGTACTTC. Residues: CASSEQGSPYEQYF.